This paragraph covers one T cell receptor beta chain sequence. Antigen unknown. This sample was included in a study of cytomegalovirus exposure and HLA in healthy donors. At the level of the study: The roughly 130 validation repertoires used the same platform as the roughly 620 first-cohort repertoires, a later analysis reported. Overall study findings and caveats: Cytomegalovirus association was listed for 150 or so TCR beta chains. A few chains tied to CMV proved CMV antigen-specific in vitro.

Per the germline V gene, CDR1 is SGHRS and CDR2 is YFSETQ. J gave up 5 bases and V 4 bases, and 7 bases lay outside the gene matches. The CDR3 consists of 14 residues. The donors were in the roughly 110-subject validation cohort, distinct from the roughly 700-subject first cohort. Here immunoSEQ multiplex PCR was the method, and the copy in TCRdb shows in-frame clones only, minus some. The sample yields 200,000 to 300,000 clones, roughly 86% seen once. The chain has TRBV5-1 and TRBJ2-3; TRBD1 agrees at 7 bases. This sequence was found in a woman in her 30s in good health and CMV-seropositive. The sequenced sample was PBMCs. CDR3 protein: CASSLGQAGDTQYF. The CDR3 nucleotides read TGCGCCAGCAGCCTAGGACAGGCCGGAGATACGCAGTATTTT.